This T cell receptor beta chain was captured in a study of cytomegalovirus exposure and HLA in healthy donors. Study-wide background: Falling in the Caucasian-associated ancestry cluster were about four fifths of approximately 410 genotyped donors. Study outcomes and limitations: Earlier analysis looked at TCR beta V segments, and most were productive about 87% or about 30% of the time. Across donors, sequencing depth was assumed by presence/absence analyses to be roughly uniform.

Both 60 Vbeta primers and 13 Jbeta primers went into the PCR. The protocol was immunoSEQ multiplex PCR, while the TCRdb copy is restricted to in-frame clones and leaves out a portion. The table lists 130,000 or so clones, around 82% of them singletons, with 3.2% in the top ten. Points on this clone: Its specificity is not known.

The V end lost 6 bases, the J end lost 0 bases, and 13 bases lay between the germline ends. The CDR3 is 15 amino acids. The germline V gene has CDR1 SGHKS and CDR2 YYEKEE (reference sequence). The sample consisted of PBMCs. This chain links TRBV5-5 with TRBJ1-3, with D unclear. This receptor was taken from a man aged 18 to 29 in good health and CMV-seropositive. The CDR3 protein is CASTHFPSSGNTIYF. The CDR3 DNA follows: TGTGCCAGCACCCACTTCCCTAGCTCTGGAAACACCATATATTTT.